These 14 T cell receptor beta chains were all obtained from the same sample, sequenced in a study of blood T cell repertoires in COVID-19. TCRdb's table, derived via immunoSEQ multiplex PCR, lists solely in-frame clones and lacks some. The sample lists about 280,000 clones; around 85% were seen once. The sample comprised PBMCs or T cells enriched from blood (not recorded which). These receptors were collected from a woman aged 40 to 50 who had recovered from COVID-19.

This clone was seen only a few times. The CDR3 here is CASSPPGRQGAYEQYF. Written as DNA, the CDR3 is TGTGCCAGCAGCCCCCCGGGGCGACAGGGGGCCTACGAGCAGTACTTC. The genes are TRBV5-4 and TRBJ2-7; 9 positions match TRBD1. Germline loops: CDR1 SGHNT, CDR2 YYREEE (reference sequence). V lost 4 bases and J lost 2; bases outside the gene matches: 10. This CDR3 comprises 16 residues.

The J gene is TRBJ1-2, the V gene TRBV18; D possibly corresponds to TRBD1 (5 bases). The CDR3 consists of 16 residues. Germline V CDR1 and CDR2: KGHSH, LQKENI. The V end was cut by 5 bases, the J end by 3 bases, with 19 bases between. The CDR3 protein is CASSTGYWDFHYGYTF. The CDR3 nucleotides are TGTGCCAGCTCAACGGGGTATTGGGACTTCCACTATGGCTACACCTTC.

The CDR3 region has the DNA TGCGCCAGCAGCTCAGGGACTAGCGGGGCCCGGGGTACGCAGTATTTT. Its translation is CASSSGTSGARGTQYF. V gene TRBV5-1 combines with J gene TRBJ2-3; 13 nucleotides agree with TRBD2. After removal of 3 bases from V and 8 bases from J, the junction contained 9 bases not matched to a gene. The CDR3 runs 16 residues. Per the germline V gene, CDR1 is SGHRS and CDR2 is YFSETQ.

The chain links TRBV7-2 to TRBJ2-5; 7 bases match TRBD2. The trim removed 1 base at V and 4 bases at J, leaving 12 bases unmatched. CDR3 length equals 17 residues. Germline assignment: CDR1 SGHTA and CDR2 FQGNSA. Here the CDR3 reads CASSLGPLPTSLETQYF. The CDR3, as DNA: TGTGCCAGCAGCTTAGGCCCACTTCCGACTAGCCTAGAGACCCAGTACTTC. Based on the CDR3 plus reference TRBV7-2 and TRBJ2-5, the full variable domain is GAGVSQSPSNKVTEKGKDVELRCDPISGHTALYWYRQSLGQGLEFLIYFQGNSAPDKSGLPSDRFSAERTGGSVSTLTIQRTQQEDSAVYLCASSLGPLPTSLETQYFGPGTRLLVL.

The V and J genes are TRBV27 and TRBJ2-3; a weak D match, TRBD2 (5 bases). Per the germline V gene, CDR1 is MNHEY and CDR2 is SMNVEV (reference sequence). The CDR3 is made up of 14 amino acids. V lost 6 bases, J lost 7 bases, and 17 bases lay in between. The CDR3: CASSQTGSGYTQYF. As DNA, the CDR3 is TGTGCCAGCAGCCAAACGGGTTCGGGGTATACGCAGTATTTT.

The chain carries TRBV19 and TRBJ1-1; the D gene is possibly TRBD1 (6 bases). V shed 7 bases and J shed 5 bases, with 14 bases lying between them. The CDR3 is 13 amino acids. Germline loops: CDR1 LNHDA, CDR2 SQIVND (reference sequence). CDR3 in DNA: TGTGCCAGTACCCAGGGGAGGGTGACTGAAGCTTTCTTT. Residues: CASTQGRVTEAFF.

J is TRBJ2-6 and V is TRBV23-1, with 11 nucleotides matching TRBD1. TRBV23-1 is an ORF; its function is uncertain. The CDR3 contains 20 residues. Trimming removed 3 bases from V and 0 bases from J; junction bases left unmatched: 10. CDR3 DNA: TGCGCCAGCAGTCACCCGACCCGGGACAGGGGGGGCTCTGGGGCCAACGTCCTGACTTTC. Protein: CASSHPTRDRGGSGANVLTF.

V and J are TRBV28 and TRBJ1-1, with D perhaps TRBD1 (5 bases). Per the germline V gene, CDR1 is MDHEN and CDR2 is SYDVKM. Deletions cut 4 bases from V and 4 bases from J, with 19 bases between. This CDR3 region has 16 residues. CDR3 in amino acids: CASSSPPSGRATEAFF. CDR3 in DNA: TGTGCCAGCAGTTCCCCACCCTCAGGGAGGGCCACTGAAGCTTTCTTT.

The chain has TRBV2 and TRBJ2-7; 11 nucleotides match TRBD2. With 3 bases clipped from V and 11 bases from J, the junction kept 6 bases outside the gene matches. Germline V gene sequence: CDR1 SNHLY, CDR2 FYNNEI. The CDR3 extends over 13 amino acids. DNA for the CDR3: TGTGCCAGCAGTGACCCAGCTAGCGGGAGGAAGTACTTC. As protein: CASSDPASGRKYF.

The chain links TRBV28 to TRBJ1-5; 8 nucleotides match TRBD1. Germline V gene data show CDR1 as MDHEN and CDR2 as SYDVKM. CDR3 size: 15 residues. Trimming removed 7 bases from V and 6 bases from J; junction bases left unmatched: 11. This CDR3 is CASTLGQGAFQPQHF. As DNA, the CDR3 is TGTGCCAGCACTTTGGGGCAGGGGGCTTTTCAGCCCCAGCATTTT.

The chain uses TRBV6-1 and TRBJ1-4, with TRBD1 matching 7 bases. The trim removed 2 bases at V and 4 bases at J, leaving 10 bases unmatched. The CDR3 contains 17 residues. Germline assignment: CDR1 MNHNS and CDR2 SASEGT. CDR3 residues: CASSEIGGWDSNEKLFF. The DNA for the CDR3 is TGTGCCAGCAGTGAAATAGGGGGTTGGGACAGTAATGAAAAACTGTTTTTT.

J is TRBJ2-7 and V is TRBV7-8; 7 nucleotides align to TRBD1. The V gene end was trimmed by 5 bases and the J gene end by 0 bases; junction bases not matched to a gene: 13. The CDR3 covers 17 residues. The germline CDR1 and CDR2 sequences are SGHVS and FQNEAQ. CDR3 region: CASSSLQGQKNSYEQYF. CDR3 DNA sequence: TGTGCCAGCAGCAGCTTACAGGGACAGAAAAACTCCTACGAGCAGTACTTC.

This clone was counted once. The CDR3, as DNA: TGTGCCAGCAGCTTAGTTACCAAAAACATTCAGTACTTC. Amino acids: CASSLVTKNIQYF. The V and J genes are TRBV7-9 and TRBJ2-4, with no clear D. CDR3 length: 13 residues. The germline gives CDR1 SEHNR, CDR2 FQNEAQ (reference sequence). Between the trimmed V and J ends, which lost 1 base and 2 bases, there was a span of 3 bases.

The chain's CDR3 is CASGTLMWDRPYEQYF. The CDR3 DNA follows: TGTGCTAGTGGTACGCTAATGTGGGACAGACCGTACGAGCAGTACTTC. The V call is TRBV12-5, the J call TRBJ2-7; 7 positions match TRBD1. Germline V gives CDR1 LGHNT, CDR2 FRNRAP. This CDR3 spans 16 amino acids. With V trimmed by 5 bases and J by 4 bases, 14 bases remained unmatched.